Reported below is one T cell receptor (beta chain). The antigen remains unidentified. The CDR3 spans 15 residues. Germline values: CDR1 MDHEN, CDR2 SYDVKM. With 5 bases removed from V and 4 bases from J, the gap between germline ends came to 16 bases. Analyses pooled second doses at about 4 or about 12 weeks. Some clones are missing from TCRdb's copy, which holds only in-frame ones; the method was immunoSEQ multiplex PCR. The profile covers 75,000 to 100,000 clones, with 90% to 95% appearing a single time and roughly 3.1% taken by the ten largest. This specimen comes from a study of T cell responses to AZD1222 COVID-19 vaccine. General study points: Elevations in Spike-specific TCR breadth and depth followed administration of two AZD1222 doses. The donor cohort was predominantly white British with a female majority, and clonal diversity may have been underestimated. Samples come after the peak T cell response, not at day 14.

The TCR was taken from an adult who received the AZD1222 COVID-19 vaccine. This specimen was peripheral blood, taken 28 days after the second AZD1222 dose. V is TRBV28 and J is TRBJ2-3, with D perhaps matching TRBD1 or TRBD2 (5 bases each). The CDR3 DNA sequence: TGTGCCAGCAGTCGTGCGAGGGGCTGGGCAGATACGCAGTATTTT. This codes for CASSRARGWADTQYF.